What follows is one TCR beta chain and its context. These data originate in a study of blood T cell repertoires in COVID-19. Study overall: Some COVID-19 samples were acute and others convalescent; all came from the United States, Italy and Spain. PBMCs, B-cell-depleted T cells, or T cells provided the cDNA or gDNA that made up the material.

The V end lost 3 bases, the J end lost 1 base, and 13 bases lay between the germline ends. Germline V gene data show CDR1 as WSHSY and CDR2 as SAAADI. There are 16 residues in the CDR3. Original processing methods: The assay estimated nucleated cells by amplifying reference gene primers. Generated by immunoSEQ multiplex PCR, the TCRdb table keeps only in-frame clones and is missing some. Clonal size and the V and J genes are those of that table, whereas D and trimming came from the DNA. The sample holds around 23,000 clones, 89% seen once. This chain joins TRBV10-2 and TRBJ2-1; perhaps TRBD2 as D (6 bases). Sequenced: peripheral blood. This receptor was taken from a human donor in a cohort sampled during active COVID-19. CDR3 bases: TGCGCCAGCAGTGAATGGGACGGGAGTTCCTACAATGAGCAGTTCTTC. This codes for CASSEWDGSSYNEQFF.